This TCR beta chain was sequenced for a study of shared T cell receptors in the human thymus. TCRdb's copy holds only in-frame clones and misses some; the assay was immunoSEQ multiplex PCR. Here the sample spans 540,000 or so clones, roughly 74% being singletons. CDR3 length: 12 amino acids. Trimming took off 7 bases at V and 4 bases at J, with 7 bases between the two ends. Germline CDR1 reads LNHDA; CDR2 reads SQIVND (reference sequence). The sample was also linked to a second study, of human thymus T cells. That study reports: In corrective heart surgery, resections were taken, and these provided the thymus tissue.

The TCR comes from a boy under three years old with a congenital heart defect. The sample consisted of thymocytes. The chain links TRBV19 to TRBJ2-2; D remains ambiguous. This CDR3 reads CASTPFTGELFF. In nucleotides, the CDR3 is TGTGCCAGTACCCCGTTCACCGGGGAGCTGTTTTTT.